This TCR beta chain is from a study of T cells in Graves' hyperthyroidism and ophthalmopathy. Between the trimmed V and J ends, which lost 6 bases and 4 bases, there was a span of 9 bases. CDR1 is SGHTA, CDR2 FQGNSA, per germline. CDR3 length equals 13 residues. The CDR3 regions of TCR beta were amplified from RNA transcripts. TCR CDR3 regions were first amplified by RT-PCR with HTBI primers. TCRdb analysed the multiplex PCR reads with MiXCR anew, one entry per CDR3 protein. This table has approximately 640,000 distinct CDR3 sequences, about 45% appearing once. This chain connects TRBV7-2 to TRBJ1-4; D uncertain. This TCR came from an adult man with Graves' disease, either hyperthyroidism or ophthalmopathy (not recorded which). The sequencing input was peripheral blood or thyroid tissue (not recorded which). CDR3 sequence: CASRSGINEKLFF. For the CDR3, the DNA is TGTGCCAGCAGGTCCGGGATTAATGAAAAACTGTTTTTT. The full variable domain, completed using reference TRBV7-2 and TRBJ1-4, is GAGVSQSPSNKVTEKGKDVELRCDPISGHTALYWYRQSLGQGLEFLIYFQGNSAPDKSGLPSDRFSAERTGGSVSTLTIQRTQQEDSAVYLCASRSGINEKLFFGSGTQLSVL.